The present T cell receptor beta chain was sequenced within a study of sequential checkpoint blockade in melanoma. The V gene lost 2 bases and the J gene lost 0 bases, with 14 bases spanning the gap. CDR1 and CDR2 (germline): SGHDN, FVKESK. This CDR3 has 16 amino acids. The treatment: randomized to nivolumab then ipilimumab (arm A) or the reverse (arm B). Only in-frame clones appear in the TCRdb table, and some are missing; sequencing was by immunoSEQ multiplex PCR. Here the sample spans roughly 13,000 clones, around 20% being singletons. As concerns this clone: Antigen specificity is unknown.

Whole-study findings and limits: In arm A, pretreatment tumor clonality was associated with response.

The sample here was tumor tissue (inferred from file names), taken from a patient given nivolumab and ipilimumab in sequence. This receptor was identified in a human donor with melanoma. The rearrangement uses TRBV14 and TRBJ2-7; D unclear. As DNA, the CDR3 is TGTGCCAGCAGCCAAACGCTAGGGTTTATCTCCTACGAGCAGTACTTC. This encodes CASSQTLGFISYEQYF.